One T cell receptor beta chain is described in this entry. What antigen it recognizes has not been identified. Base qualities were left out, and no much larger clone turns up one base away. The sample is drawn from a study of blood T cell repertoires in COVID-19 (dated by TCRdb to 2019 to 2021). Concerning the study at large: Collaborator samples came from the United States, Italy and Spain and covered acute and convalescent phases of COVID-19. Where available, HLA class I and class II types were obtained from metadata supplied by the sample provider rather than from assay-based typing. The dataset comprised deeply sampled blood TCRbeta repertoires from subjects exposed to, actively infected with, or recovered from COVID-19. The prospective study material was composed of cDNA or gDNA derived from T cells, B-cell-depleted T cells, or PBMCs. A freely available public database, intended as a resource for researchers studying the immune response to SARS-CoV-2, is where the repertoires were released. The sample metadata nearly always contained a de-identified subject ID, COVID-19 status, age in years and sex. The samples were drawn from the first 160 participants of the ongoing ImmuneRACE study and from some 1,300 subjects provided by 6 global collaborators. General study outcomes and caveats: The amount of clinical and demographic metadata varied by source and participant and was provided uncurated.

The collaborating institutions used their own protocols to collect whole blood in K2EDTA tubes. For TCRbeta analysis, collaborator samples were shipped as frozen whole blood, as isolated PBMCs, or as DNA extracted from either sample type. Compared with germline, V lacks 5 bases and J lacks 6 bases; bases without a gene match: 12. The CDR3 numbers 16 residues from cysteine through phenylalanine. Only the CDR3 DNA is retained, 48 bases long and in frame from the first base. CDR1 and CDR2 are read off the germline V gene as MDHEN and SYDVKM. The immunoSEQ Assay, a bias-controlled multiplex PCR, was used to amplify TCRbeta CDR3 regions from genomic DNA. On the study's bioinformatics: Within the assay, amplification of reference gene primers was used to estimate how many nucleated cells each sample contained. To quantify the absolute abundance of each unique TCRbeta CDR3 rearrangement, sequence reads were collapsed and filtered. Productive Simpson clonality was computed per sample as the square root of Simpson's diversity index over productive rearrangements. TCRdb mirrors the immuneACCESS table, restricted to in-frame sequences. Some clones are absent from its copies; in checked studies, under half trace to an unresolved V gene, and the reason for the others is unknown. The D gene and trimming were derived from the DNA, and the V and J assignments and clone size from that table. Present in this sample are approximately 100,000 clones, around 80% of which were seen just once. Roughly 7.9% of the sample goes to the ten largest clones.

This TCR was sampled from a woman aged 80 or over with active or convalescent COVID-19. The sequenced sample was peripheral blood. The sequence joins TRBV28 to TRBJ2-4, with 8 bases aligning to TRBD1. The DNA sequence is given as TGTGCCAGCAGTACATATTCAGGGGGCTTGGGAAACATTCAGTACTTC. It encodes CASSTYSGGLGNIQYF.